The rows below give T cell receptor beta chains drawn from one sample of a study of PD-1 blockade in mismatch repair-deficient tumors. Method: immunoSEQ multiplex PCR; TCRdb's copy keeps in-frame clones and lacks some. The sample contains tens of thousands of clones, about four fifths of which appear only once. The sample consisted of peripheral blood, taken 4 weeks after starting pembrolizumab. The receptors were sampled from an adult with mismatch repair-deficient cancer. The CDR3 runs from the conserved cysteine through the conserved F or W. D genes are given only for firm matches. Rows may omit the clone size; those that give it use once, few, many or a size class.

DNA	CDR3	V	J	D	size
TGTGCCAGCAGCGTAGGGCAAAATGGCTACACCTTC	CASSVGQNGYTF	TRBV9	TRBJ1-2	NA	NA
TGCGCCAGCACCCTATTCGGAGGCGGGAGTTCAGATACGCAGTATTTT	CASTLFGGGSSDTQYF	TRBV5-1	TRBJ2-3	TRBD2	once
TGTGCCAGCAGTTCCAACGCGGGATGGGCCGGGGAGCTGTTTTTT	CASSSNAGWAGELFF	TRBV6-1	TRBJ2-2	NA	NA
TGTGCCAGCAGTGAAGCCGGCACAGATACGCAGTATTTT	CASSEAGTDTQYF	TRBV2	TRBJ2-3	NA	NA
TGTGCCAGCAGCCCTAGTAGGGGACAGAGACTAGCCAAAAACATTCAGTACTTC	CASSPSRGQRLAKNIQYF	TRBV11-2	TRBJ2-4	TRBD1	NA
TGCGCCAGCAGCCAAGCCCCTCTAGCTTCCCTCGTCAAAAACATTCAGTACTTC	CASSQAPLASLVKNIQYF	TRBV4-1	TRBJ2-4	NA	NA
TGTGCCAGCATAAGGGAAAGGATCGGGGAGCTGTTTTTT	CASIRERIGELFF	TRBV2	TRBJ2-2	NA	NA
TGTGCCAGCAGCGACGGCAGGGCGGGAAGGAGGAACACAGATACGCAGTATTTT	CASSDGRAGRRNTDTQYF	TRBV11-2	TRBJ2-3	NA	NA
TGTGCCAGCAGTCGGCATAACACCGGGGAGCTGTTTTTT	CASSRHNTGELFF	TRBV28	TRBJ2-2	NA	NA
TGTGCCAGCAGTGAATTGAGCGGGAGCCAAGAGACCCAGTACTTC	CASSELSGSQETQYF	TRBV6-1	TRBJ2-5	TRBD2	NA
TGCGCCAGCAGCCAATTGTCCATTGGGAGGCGGAGCTCCTACGAGCAGTACTTC	CASSQLSIGRRSSYEQYF	TRBV4-1	TRBJ2-7	NA	NA
TGCAGCGCCACGGCGCTTAATGAAAAACTGTTTTTT	CSATALNEKLFF	TRBV29-1	TRBJ1-4	NA	NA
TGTGCCAGCAGCAGAACCACTGAACTGTTTTTT	CASSRTTELFF	TRBV6-6	TRBJ1-4	NA	few
TGTGCCAGCAGTAAAGACACAGGGAACACTGAAGCTTTCTTT	CASSKDTGNTEAFF	TRBV6-1	TRBJ1-1	NA	NA
TGCGCCAGCAGCTTCAAAGTTAGCGGGAGTGCCTCCTACGAGCAGTACTTC	CASSFKVSGSASYEQYF	TRBV5-1	TRBJ2-7	TRBD2	once
TGTGCCAGCAGCCCCCGTCGGGACAGGAGCACAGATACGCAGTATTTT	CASSPRRDRSTDTQYF	TRBV9	TRBJ2-3	TRBD1	NA
TGTGCCAGCAGTGACTCCGGGACAGGGAACACCGGGGAGCTGTTTTTT	CASSDSGTGNTGELFF	TRBV6-4	TRBJ2-2	TRBD1	NA
TGTGCCAGCAGCTCGCCGGGGGTCTGGGGTGGTAATGAGCAGTTCTTC	CASSSPGVWGGNEQFF	TRBV5-8	TRBJ2-1	NA	NA
TGTGCCAGTAGTGATCCGGGACGGCTGTCCTACGAGCAGTACTTC	CASSDPGRLSYEQYF	TRBV19	TRBJ2-7	NA	NA
TGTGCCAGCAGTGAATCCGCAGGGGCAGCCTACGAGCAGTACTTC	CASSESAGAAYEQYF	TRBV25-1	TRBJ2-7	NA	NA
TGTGCCAGCAGCTCTAACTATGAGCAGTTCTTC	CASSSNYEQFF	TRBV7-9	TRBJ2-1	NA	NA
TGTGCCAGCAGTGACCGGACTAGCGGGAGTCGTGAGCAGTTCTTC	CASSDRTSGSREQFF	TRBV6-1	TRBJ2-1	TRBD2	NA
TGCGCCAGCAGCTACAACGAAGGGTCAGGTACGCAGTATTTT	CASSYNEGSGTQYF	TRBV4-3	TRBJ2-3	NA	NA
TGCAGCGTTGGGGGCAGGGGCTACGAGCAGTACTTC	CSVGGRGYEQYF	TRBV29-1	TRBJ2-7	NA	NA
TGTGCCAGCAGCTGGGCCCAATACACTGAAGCTTTCTTT	CASSWAQYTEAFF	TRBV7-2	TRBJ1-1	NA	NA
TGTGCCAGCAGCCCGGGGACAGGGGGCAGGGAGCAGTTCTTC	CASSPGTGGREQFF	TRBV5-4	TRBJ2-1	TRBD1	few
TGTGCCTGGAGCCAGTCTGGGGCCAACGTCCTGACTTTC	CAWSQSGANVLTF	TRBV30	TRBJ2-6	NA	NA
TGCGCCAGCAGTCAAGGGGTCGAGACCCAGTACTTC	CASSQGVETQYF	TRBV10-2	TRBJ2-5	NA	few
TGTGCCTGGGCCGGACTAGCGGGACGAGAGACCCAGTACTTC	CAWAGLAGRETQYF	TRBV30	TRBJ2-5	TRBD2	NA
TGTGCCAGCAGCTCACCGGGGTATATGGGGGAGCAGTACTTC	CASSSPGYMGEQYF	TRBV7-2	TRBJ2-7	NA	few
TGTGCCAGCAGCTTAGGCATGGGATACACCGGGGAGCTGTTTTTT	CASSLGMGYTGELFF	TRBV7-2	TRBJ2-2	NA	NA
TGTGCCAGCAGTTACTCGAGGGTTAACACCGGGGAGCTGTTTTTT	CASSYSRVNTGELFF	TRBV6-5	TRBJ2-2	NA	medium-sized
TGTGCCAGCACCCAACCAAGTCAGCCCCAGCATTTT	CASTQPSQPQHF	TRBV6-5	TRBJ1-5	NA	NA
TGTGCCAGCTCACCCCTAGCGGGGAACACAGATACGCAGTATTTT	CASSPLAGNTDTQYF	TRBV18	TRBJ2-3	TRBD2	NA
TGTGCCAGCAGTGTCAGGGGCAGCTCCTACGAGCAGTACTTC	CASSVRGSSYEQYF	TRBV2	TRBJ2-7	NA	NA
TGTGCCAGCAGTTTACGGGGACTATATGGCTACACCTTC	CASSLRGLYGYTF	TRBV28	TRBJ1-2	NA	NA
TGTGCCAGCAGCATCAATGAGGAGCTGTTTTTT	CASSINEELFF	TRBV6-1	TRBJ2-2	NA	NA
TGCGCCAGCAGCGAAGACAGATGGTACGAGCAGTACTTC	CASSEDRWYEQYF	TRBV5-1	TRBJ2-7	NA	NA
TGTGCCAGCTCCCCAGGGACAGGGGGCATCACAGATACGCAGTATTTT	CASSPGTGGITDTQYF	TRBV18	TRBJ2-3	TRBD1	NA
TGTGCCAGCAGCCGCTACAGGGGTGACTATGGCTACACCTTC	CASSRYRGDYGYTF	TRBV6-6	TRBJ1-2	TRBD1	once
TGCGCCAGCAGCCAATCACCCGGACAGGCCCTTAATCAGCCCCAGCATTTT	CASSQSPGQALNQPQHF	TRBV4-1	TRBJ1-5	TRBD1	NA
TGCGCCAGCAGCTTGGATTGGTATCCCATGGACAGCCCCTACGAGCAGTACTTC	CASSLDWYPMDSPYEQYF	TRBV5-1	TRBJ2-7	NA	NA
TGTGCCATCAGCCCCGGGACAGCCAGCACAGATACGCAGTATTTT	CAISPGTASTDTQYF	TRBV10-3	TRBJ2-3	TRBD1	once
TGCAGCGCCTGGAGGACAGGGGGAGGCTATGGCTACACCTTC	CSAWRTGGGYGYTF	TRBV29-1	TRBJ1-2	TRBD1	NA
TGTGCCAGCAGCTTCGGCTTGGCGGGGTACAATGAGCAGTTCTTC	CASSFGLAGYNEQFF	TRBV5-4	TRBJ2-1	NA	NA
TGTGCCAGCAGCCCAATTGCGGGCTACGAGCAGTACTTC	CASSPIAGYEQYF	TRBV7-6	TRBJ2-7	NA	NA
TGCGCCAGCAGCCCCCTTGGGCCTCACCAAGGGCAGTTCTTC	CASSPLGPHQGQFF	TRBV5-1	TRBJ2-1	NA	medium-sized
TGCAGTGCTACCTCGCAAGAGACCCAGTACTTC	CSATSQETQYF	TRBV20-1	TRBJ2-5	NA	NA
TGTGCCAGTTATACAGCTAACTATGGCTACACCTTC	CASYTANYGYTF	TRBV28	TRBJ1-2	NA	NA
TGTGCCAGCAGCTTAGAAGGCAGAGCTAACTATGGCTACACCTTC	CASSLEGRANYGYTF	TRBV7-8	TRBJ1-2	NA	few
TGTGCCAGCAGTGAATCCGGGACAGGGGGCTATGGCTACACCTTC	CASSESGTGGYGYTF	TRBV6-4	TRBJ1-2	TRBD1	NA
TGTGCCAGCAGCGTAGCTGGTGCAACTAATGAAAAACTGTTTTTT	CASSVAGATNEKLFF	TRBV9	TRBJ1-4	NA	NA
TGTGCCAGCAGCGTAGGTTTCGCCAGCTCCTACAATGAGCAGTTCTTC	CASSVGFASSYNEQFF	TRBV9	TRBJ2-1	NA	NA
TGCGCCAGCAGTGAGAGGGAGTACGAGCAGTACTTC	CASSEREYEQYF	TRBV10-2	TRBJ2-7	NA	few
TGTGCCAGCAGCTCTGTAGCGGGAGGAAGGGCAGATACGCAGTATTTT	CASSSVAGGRADTQYF	TRBV7-6	TRBJ2-3	TRBD2	NA
TGCGCCAGCAGCCCTGGAGACACTTATAGCAATCAGCCCCAGCATTTT	CASSPGDTYSNQPQHF	TRBV5-1	TRBJ1-5	NA	NA
TGTGCCAGCAGTTTATATGGTGATAGCAATCAGCCCCAGCATTTT	CASSLYGDSNQPQHF	TRBV27	TRBJ1-5	NA	few
TGCGCCAGCAGCCCACTGGTAGGGGAATCCTATGGCTACACCTTC	CASSPLVGESYGYTF	TRBV4-1	TRBJ1-2	NA	NA
TGCGCCAGCACCCAGTTTTTGGTGGGCGAGCAGTACTTC	CASTQFLVGEQYF	TRBV10-2	TRBJ2-7	NA	NA
TGTGCCAGCAGTACACTGGGACAGGGAACAGATACGCAGTATTTT	CASSTLGQGTDTQYF	TRBV6-5	TRBJ2-3	TRBD1	NA